This T cell receptor (beta chain) is from a study of neoadjuvant anti-PD-1 for oral cavity cancer. Stated time point: after neoadjuvant nivolumab, at surgical resection. These oral cavity squamous cell carcinomas were HPV-negative and locally advanced. The length of the CDR3 is 15 residues. V was cut by 6 bases and J by 0 bases, with 12 bases left in between. Germline CDR1 is MNHNY and CDR2 is SVGAGI (reference sequence). Measured with immunoSEQ multiplex PCR; TCRdb has only the in-frame clones, and not every one. The data hold thousands of clones, with roughly 70% observed a single time. This chain links TRBV6-6 with TRBJ2-4; D is undetermined. Material: PBMCs, obtained after nivolumab (anti-PD-1) treatment. This clonotype was obtained from a person aged 40 to 85 with oral cavity squamous cell carcinoma. CDR3 in amino acids: CASSLTSLAKNIQYF. CDR3 DNA sequence: TGTGCCAGCAGCCTGACAAGCTTAGCCAAAAACATTCAGTACTTC.